This note documents a single T cell receptor (beta chain) sequence. Measured with immunoSEQ multiplex PCR; TCRdb has only the in-frame clones, and not every one. Here the sample spans about 380,000 clones, about 95% being singletons. The trim removed 2 bases at V and 7 bases at J, leaving 15 bases unmatched. This CDR3 is 19 amino acids long. CDR1 MNHEY and CDR2 SMNVEV come from the germline V gene (reference sequence). This specimen belongs to a study of shared T cell receptors in the human thymus. Sequenced sample: thymocytes. This sequence joins TRBV27 and TRBJ2-2; 11 bases match TRBD2. This sequence was found in a human donor. The CDR3 coding sequence is TGTGCCAGCAGTTTAGTTCGGACTAGCGGGCCCCGGGGGGGCGGGGAGCTGTTTTTT. Protein: CASSLVRTSGPRGGGELFF.